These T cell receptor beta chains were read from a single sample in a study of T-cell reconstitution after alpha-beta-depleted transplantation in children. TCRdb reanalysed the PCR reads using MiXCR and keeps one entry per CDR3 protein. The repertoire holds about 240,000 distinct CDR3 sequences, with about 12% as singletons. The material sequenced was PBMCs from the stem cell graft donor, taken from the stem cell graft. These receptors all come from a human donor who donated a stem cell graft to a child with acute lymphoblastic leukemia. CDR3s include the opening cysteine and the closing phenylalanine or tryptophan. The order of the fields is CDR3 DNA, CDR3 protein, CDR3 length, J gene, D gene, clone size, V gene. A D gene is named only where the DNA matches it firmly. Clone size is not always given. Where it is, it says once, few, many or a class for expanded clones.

TGCAGTGCTAGAGATTACGGGGTATGGTTCTTC,CSARDYGVWFF,11,TRBJ2-1,-,few,TRBV20-1
TGCAGCGCCGGCGGTGAGCAGTTCTTC,CSAGGEQFF,9,TRBJ2-1,-,many,TRBV29-1
TGTGCCAGCACCCCGGGGGGAGGGGGCACAGAGACCCAGTACTTC,CASTPGGGGTETQYF,15,TRBJ2-5,-,many,TRBV28
TGTGCCAGCAGCCAAGAACTCACAGGGTTGGCTGAGCAGTTCTTC,CASSQELTGLAEQFF,15,TRBJ2-1,-,-,TRBV3-1
TGTGCCAGCAGTTCCCGCTATGGGCTAGCGGGGATAGATACGCAGTATTTT,CASSSRYGLAGIDTQYF,17,TRBJ2-3,TRBD2,many,TRBV12-3/TRBV12-4
TGTGCCAGCAGCTCCGGGACAGGGCTTTCACCCCTCCACTTT,CASSSGTGLSPLHF,14,TRBJ1-6,TRBD1,many,TRBV12-3/TRBV12-4
TGCGCCAGCAGTCGTACAGGGGCGGCCTACAATGAGCAGTTCTTC,CASSRTGAAYNEQFF,15,TRBJ2-1,TRBD1,many,TRBV5-1
TGCAGTGCTCTAGGACTAGCGGGTCTATCTGAGCAGTTCTTC,CSALGLAGLSEQFF,14,TRBJ2-1,TRBD2,many,TRBV20-1
TGTGCCAGCAGCTTCATAGGGGGAGACTACAATGAGCAGTTCTTC,CASSFIGGDYNEQFF,15,TRBJ2-1,-,many,TRBV7-8
TGTGCCAGCAGCCCAGAGCCCCTAGGTCCCACACAAGGTACGCAGTATTTT,CASSPEPLGPTQGTQYF,17,TRBJ2-3,-,many,TRBV9
TGTGCCAGTAGTATAGCCCTGTCCAATGAGCAGTTCTTC,CASSIALSNEQFF,13,TRBJ2-1,-,many,TRBV19
TGTGCCAGCAGCTCCTCATGGGACGGCACCTACGAGCAGTACTTC,CASSSSWDGTYEQYF,15,TRBJ2-7,-,few,TRBV7-9
TGCGCCAGCAGCTTGGAGAGGATGGCAGATACGCAGTATTTT,CASSLERMADTQYF,14,TRBJ2-3,-,-,TRBV5-1
TGTGCCATCAGGGCTAGATTGGAAGAGACCCAGTACTTC,CAIRARLEETQYF,13,TRBJ2-5,-,many,TRBV10-3
TGCAGTACTCTGGCTCCGATGAACAATTCACCCCTCCACTTT,CSTLAPMNNSPLHF,14,TRBJ1-6,-,few,TRBV20-1
TGTGCCAGCACCTTGACTAGCGGGATCTCCTACAATGAGCAGTTCTTC,CASTLTSGISYNEQFF,16,TRBJ2-1,TRBD2,many,TRBV12-3/TRBV12-4
TGCGCCAGCAGCCTCGGGGGCAGGGCCACTGAAGCTTTCTTT,CASSLGGRATEAFF,14,TRBJ1-1,-,many,TRBV4-3
TGCGCCAGCAGCCTCCTGGTCACGGGACATGGCTACACCTTC,CASSLLVTGHGYTF,14,TRBJ1-2,-,many,TRBV4-3
TGCGCCAGCAGCCAAGATTCACTAACCACAGATACGCAGTATTTT,CASSQDSLTTDTQYF,15,TRBJ2-3,-,many,TRBV4-3
TGTGCCAGCAGCCTGAGCCGGGACAAAGATACGCAGTATTTT,CASSLSRDKDTQYF,14,TRBJ2-3,-,-,TRBV4-2
TGCAGTGCCGTTATCGGGAGAGAGCGCGAGCAGTACTTC,CSAVIGREREQYF,13,TRBJ2-7,-,-,TRBV20-1
TGCGCCAGCAGCTCCTTCAAAACCAGACTAGCGGGAGGACTTTACAATGAGCAGTTCTTC,CASSSFKTRLAGGLYNEQFF,20,TRBJ2-1,TRBD2,many,TRBV5-1
TGTGCCAGCAGCCCTACAGGGGTGACCTACAATGAGCAGTTCTTC,CASSPTGVTYNEQFF,15,TRBJ2-1,TRBD1,many,TRBV9
TGTGCCAGCAGTGGGCCTTATGGCTACACCTTC,CASSGPYGYTF,11,TRBJ1-2,-,many,TRBV12-3/TRBV12-4
TGCAGCGTTGAAGTGGGGAGCAATCAGCCCCAGCATTTT,CSVEVGSNQPQHF,13,TRBJ1-5,-,few,TRBV29-1
TGTGCCACCAGCAGAGATTCTTCCCCCTCTTTCTCGCGGGGGATCCTCTACGAGCAGTACTTC,CATSRDSSPSFSRGILYEQYF,21,TRBJ2-7,TRBD2,many,TRBV15
TGCGCCAGCAGCCAAGATCTATACCACACAGATACGCAGTATTTT,CASSQDLYHTDTQYF,15,TRBJ2-3,-,many,TRBV4-3
TGTGCCAGCAGTTTATCAGGGGGCGAGAGGAATCAGCCCCAGCATTTT,CASSLSGGERNQPQHF,16,TRBJ1-5,TRBD1,many,TRBV12-3/TRBV12-4
TGTGCCAGCAGCCCCACTAGCGGGATCCAAGAGACCCAGTACTTC,CASSPTSGIQETQYF,15,TRBJ2-5,TRBD2,many,TRBV7-2
TGTGCCAGCAGACTACAAACAGGGGGCGGATCTGGCTACACCTTC,CASRLQTGGGSGYTF,15,TRBJ1-2,-,many,TRBV3-2
TGTGCCAGCAACCCGAGTAGCTCCTATAATTCACCCCTCCACTTT,CASNPSSSYNSPLHF,15,TRBJ1-6,-,many,TRBV6-1
TGTGCCAGCAGCGCCGAAGGTATTGGGAAGGGAGAGACCCAGTACTTC,CASSAEGIGKGETQYF,16,TRBJ2-5,-,many,TRBV9
TGCGCCAGCAGCTTGACTAGCGGGAGTCGTACAGATACGCAGTATTTT,CASSLTSGSRTDTQYF,16,TRBJ2-3,TRBD2,few,TRBV5-1
TGTGCCTGGAGTGTACAGGCGCCGTTCTCTGGAAACACCATATATTTT,CAWSVQAPFSGNTIYF,16,TRBJ1-3,-,once,TRBV30
TGTGCCAGCAGTCCCGACCCCCTTAGCACAGATACGCAGTATTTT,CASSPDPLSTDTQYF,15,TRBJ2-3,-,many,TRBV12-3/TRBV12-4
TGTGCCAGCACCTACGCGGGTCAGGCTTACGAGCAGTACTTC,CASTYAGQAYEQYF,14,TRBJ2-7,-,many,TRBV6-1
TGCAGCGTTGGAGGGCTTCAGCGGGGTTCTGGGGCCAACGTCCTGACTTTC,CSVGGLQRGSGANVLTF,17,TRBJ2-6,TRBD2,many,TRBV29-1
TGTGCCAGCAGCTTATCTAGCGGGAGCTACGAGCAGTACTTC,CASSLSSGSYEQYF,14,TRBJ2-7,TRBD2,many,TRBV7-2
TGTGCCAGCAGTATTGGGACCCTTTACAATGAGCAGTTCTTC,CASSIGTLYNEQFF,14,TRBJ2-1,-,many,TRBV12-3/TRBV12-4
TGCAGTGCTATCGGATACAATGAGCAGTTCTTC,CSAIGYNEQFF,11,TRBJ2-1,-,many,TRBV20-1
TGTGCCAGCAGTGGACAGGGGGCCCATGGCTATGGCTACACCTTC,CASSGQGAHGYGYTF,15,TRBJ1-2,TRBD1,many,TRBV6-1
TGTGCCAGCGGGTGGATCTCAACTAATGAAAAACTGTTTTTT,CASGWISTNEKLFF,14,TRBJ1-4,-,many,TRBV6-1